These T cell receptor beta chains were read from a single sample in a study of blood T cell repertoires in COVID-19. Sequenced by immunoSEQ multiplex PCR; TCRdb stores in-frame clones only, minus some. The repertoire holds more than 200,000 clones, around four fifths seen once, with around 4.2% in the top ten. Sequences were obtained from peripheral blood. The receptor set was obtained from a man in his 60s with acute or convalescent COVID-19. CDR3s include the opening cysteine and the closing phenylalanine or tryptophan. A D gene is named only where the DNA matches it firmly. The size entry is marked missing in some rows and otherwise reads once, few, many or a size class.

CASCLAGGINTGELFF TGCGCCAGCTGCCTAGCGGGGGGCATAAACACCGGGGAGCTGTTTTTT TRBJ2-2 NA TRBV5-1 TRBD2
CASRSDRVQKLFF TGTGCCAGCAGGTCGGACAGGGTGCAAAAACTGTTTTTT TRBJ1-4 NA TRBV7-9 TRBD1
CASTVLSSYEQYF TGTGCCAGCACCGTTCTTAGCTCCTACGAGCAGTACTTC TRBJ2-7 NA TRBV5-6 NA
CASRYGLGDDEQFF TGTGCCAGCAGATATGGACTAGGCGACGATGAGCAGTTCTTC TRBJ2-1 NA TRBV27 TRBD2
CASSVGWSGRLSDEQFF TGTGCCAGCAGCGTAGGATGGAGCGGGAGATTATCGGATGAGCAGTTCTTC TRBJ2-1 NA TRBV9 TRBD2
CASSRDSSGNTIYF TGTGCCAGCTCAAGGGACAGCTCTGGAAACACCATATATTTT TRBJ1-3 once TRBV18 TRBD1
CASSLMPGGSYNEQFF TGCGCCAGCAGCTTGATGCCGGGGGGGTCCTACAATGAGCAGTTCTTC TRBJ2-1 once TRBV5-1 TRBD2
CASSVAGANTEAFF TGTGCCAGCAGCGTAGCAGGGGCGAACACTGAAGCTTTCTTT TRBJ1-1 NA TRBV9 NA
CASSPTTERNSPLHF TGTGCCAGCAGCCCGACGACAGAACGTAATTCACCCCTCCACTTT TRBJ1-6 NA TRBV7-8 NA
CAISSLKEQYF TGTGCCATTTCTAGCCTCAAGGAGCAGTACTTC TRBJ2-7 NA TRBV10-3 NA
CASREGLATSEQFF TGTGCCAGCAGAGAGGGACTAGCGACCAGTGAGCAGTTCTTC TRBJ2-1 NA TRBV7-9 TRBD2